This TCR beta chain comes out of a study of T cell responses to AZD1222 COVID-19 vaccine. Method: immunoSEQ multiplex PCR; TCRdb's copy keeps in-frame clones and lacks some. Of 150,000 or so clones listed, around 91% are singletons. Trimming shortened V by 3 bases and J by 0 bases, and 6 bases separated the two germline ends. The CDR3 extends over 14 amino acids. Per germline, CDR1 LNHDA and CDR2 SQIVND (reference sequence). The sample here was peripheral blood, taken 28 days after the second AZD1222 dose. The rearrangement links TRBV19 to TRBJ1-5; no firm D call. This clonotype was obtained from an adult who received the AZD1222 COVID-19 vaccine. CDR3: CASSIRTSNQPQHF. In nucleotides, the CDR3 is TGTGCCAGTAGTATCAGGACTAGCAATCAGCCCCAGCATTTT.